This TCR beta chain was found in a study of T-cell reconstitution after alpha-beta-depleted transplantation in children. The germline gives CDR1 SGHRS, CDR2 YFSETQ. J was trimmed by 4 bases and V by 1 base; bases with no gene match: 3. CDR3 length: 15 residues. TCRbeta library construction was performed incorporating unique molecular identifiers. TCRdb redid the calling of the PCR reads with MiXCR, one entry per CDR3 protein. This sample has about 360,000 distinct CDR3 sequences, with about an eighth found just once. The origin of this receptor is a human donor who donated a stem cell graft to a child with Fanconi anemia. The rearrangement links TRBV5-1 to TRBJ2-5, with TRBD2 identical over 11 bases. Material: PBMCs, obtained from the stem cell graft. The CDR3 DNA is TGCGCCAGCAGCTTGAACCTAGCGGGGGGAGAGACCCAGTACTTC. It translates to CASSLNLAGGETQYF.